The rows below give T cell receptor beta chains drawn from one sample of a study of T cells of healthy individuals. TCRdb redid the calling of the 5' RACE reads with MiXCR, one entry per CDR3 protein. The table lists 50,000 to 55,000 distinct CDR3 sequences, roughly 14% of them singletons. The origin of the receptors is a human donor in good health. Each CDR3 is given with its conserved first and last residue. A D gene is named only where the DNA matches it firmly. The size of a clone is reported for some rows only, either as once, few or many, or as a class for expanded clones.

cdr3_length clone_size j_call d_call v_call cdr3_aa cdr3_nt
13 - TRBJ2-2 - TRBV11-2 CASSLDRTGELFF TGTGCCAGCAGCTTAGACCGCACCGGGGAGCTGTTTTTT
17 many TRBJ1-3 TRBD1 TRBV7-2 CASSPRQGVSSGNTIYF TGTGCCAGCAGCCCCAGACAGGGCGTTAGCTCTGGAAACACCATATATTTT
15 - TRBJ2-5 TRBD2 TRBV20-1 CSASGGLAGIETQYF TGCAGTGCTAGCGGAGGACTAGCGGGAATAGAGACCCAGTACTTC
16 many TRBJ2-3 TRBD2 TRBV7-2 CASSWSEAGGTDTQYF TGTGCCAGCAGCTGGTCGGAGGCGGGGGGCACAGATACGCAGTATTTT
15 many TRBJ1-3 - TRBV10-3 CAISEGAAGGYTIYF TGTGCCATCAGTGAGGGGGCAGCGGGGGGATACACCATATATTTT
15 - TRBJ2-7 TRBD2 TRBV7-9 CASSFQASGVYEQYF TGTGCCAGCAGCTTCCAGGCTAGCGGGGTGTACGAGCAGTACTTC
11 - TRBJ1-2 - TRBV5-1 CASSDSYGYTF TGCGCCAGCAGTGATTCCTATGGCTACACCTTC
17 few TRBJ2-3 - TRBV4-3 CASSQPSSVGGADTQYF TGCGCCAGCAGCCAACCCTCTAGCGTCGGTGGGGCAGATACGCAGTATTTT
12 - TRBJ2-7 - TRBV6-2/TRBV6-3 CASSYGPYEQYF TGTGCCAGCAGTTACGGACCCTACGAGCAGTACTTC
14 many TRBJ1-2 - TRBV6-5 CASTPREGVYGYTF TGTGCCAGCACCCCGCGGGAGGGAGTCTATGGCTACACCTTC
17 few TRBJ2-5 TRBD1 TRBV6-6 CASSYPGTGGVQETQYF TGTGCCAGCAGTTACCCCGGGACAGGGGGAGTCCAAGAGACCCAGTACTTC
16 - TRBJ2-7 TRBD2 TRBV20-1 CSARGLAGGPFYEQYF TGCAGTGCTAGGGGTCTAGCGGGAGGCCCCTTCTACGAGCAGTACTTC